This record covers a single T cell receptor beta chain. From the RT-PCR reads, TCRdb called clonotypes with MiXCR, one entry per CDR3 protein. This table has 800,000 or so distinct CDR3 sequences, around 20% appearing once. This entry belongs to a study of response to subunit inactivated influenza vaccine. The CDR3 consists of 16 residues. V gave up 4 bases and J gave up 4 bases, with 22 bases separating them. Germline CDR1 reads GTSNPN; CDR2 reads SVGIG (reference sequence). This clonotype was obtained from a man aged 50-59 years who received an inactivated influenza vaccine. The chain has TRBV30 and TRBJ1-1, with D possibly TRBD1 on 5 matching bases. The sample in question was PBMCs from blood, obtained around 5 days after vaccination. CDR3 protein: CAWTRDSRGLVTEAFF. The CDR3 bases are TGTGCCTGGACGCGGGACTCACGGGGCCTGGTCACTGAAGCTTTCTTT.